Below, 8 T cell receptor beta chains from the same sample are listed, as sequenced in a study of STAT5B mutations in CD4+ large granular lymphocyte leukemia. The protocol was immunoSEQ multiplex PCR, while the TCRdb copy is restricted to in-frame clones and leaves out a portion. The sample gives about 37,000 clones, about 65% of which show up once; around 2% is in the top ten. The sequenced sample was CD4+ T cells from blood buffy coats. These receptors all come from a human donor in good health.

Concerning this clone itself: Other DNA sequences in this specimen translate into the identical CDR3. The V and J genes are TRBV2 and TRBJ1-1; no clear D. V lost 2 bases to trimming and J lost 2 bases, with 9 bases between them. The CDR3 has 14 residues. The V gene's germline CDR1 is SNHLY and CDR2 FYNNEI. CDR3 in DNA: TGTGCCAGCAGTGAATATAACAGAAACACTGAAGCTTTCTTT. The encoded protein is CASSEYNRNTEAFF.

This clone has a single count. This chain joins TRBV6-6 and TRBJ1-2, with TRBD1 matching over 7 bases. V trimming: 7 bases; J trimming: 5 bases; junction bases outside the gene matches: 7. The CDR3 contains 13 residues. Per the germline V gene, CDR1 is MNHNY and CDR2 is SVGAGI (reference sequence). The CDR3 bases are TGTGCCAGCAAGCAGGGGGAGACTTATGGCTACACCTTC. It specifies CASKQGETYGYTF.

This clone occurred a few times. The chain has TRBV19 and TRBJ2-5; TRBD1 or TRBD2 may be the D gene (6 bases each). Germline V gene sequence: CDR1 LNHDA, CDR2 SQIVND (reference sequence). V lost 4 bases and J 4 bases, leaving 16 bases between the germline ends. The length of the CDR3 is 15 residues. The CDR3 DNA follows: TGTGCCAGTAGTACTCCGTTAGGGGGGTCAGAGACCCAGTACTTC. Translating it yields CASSTPLGGSETQYF.

The chain uses TRBV4-1 and TRBJ1-3; D possibly corresponds to TRBD1 (5 bases). This CDR3 region has 20 residues. The V and J ends lost 4 bases and 0 bases respectively, with 25 bases between them. Per the germline V gene, CDR1 is MGHRA and CDR2 is YSYEKL. CDR3 region: CASSREQQGAAGLSGNTIYF. CDR3 DNA: TGCGCCAGCAGCCGAGAACAGCAGGGAGCCGCTGGTCTCTCTGGAAACACCATATATTTT.

The V gene is TRBV11-2, the J gene TRBJ1-1; tentatively, D is TRBD1 (5 bases). V gave up 3 bases and J gave up 0 bases, with 11 bases separating them. Germline V gives CDR1 SGHAT, CDR2 FQNNGV. This CDR3 is built from 15 residues. Here the CDR3 DNA reads TGTGCCAGCAGCTTTCAGGGAGGGGTGAACACTGAAGCTTTCTTT. Its translation is CASSFQGGVNTEAFF.

V gene TRBV2 combines with J gene TRBJ2-1; D possibly corresponds to TRBD1 (6 bases). This CDR3 contains 16 residues. Germline-derived CDR1 and CDR2 are SNHLY and FYNNEI. V dropped 6 bases and J dropped 0 bases, with 15 bases sitting between them. CDR3 loop: CASSPRQATSYNEQFF. CDR3 nucleotides: TGTGCCAGCAGCCCAAGACAGGCCACCTCCTACAATGAGCAGTTCTTC.

This chain connects TRBV15 to TRBJ2-3, with TRBD1 identical over 7 bases. In germline, CDR1 is LNHNV, CDR2 YYDKDF (reference sequence). V was pared by 3 bases and J by 0 bases, with 6 bases of the junction left unmatched. The CDR3 length is 16 residues. CDR3 sequence reads: CATSRAPGQSTDTQYF. CDR3 DNA sequence: TGTGCCACCAGCAGGGCGCCGGGACAGAGCACAGATACGCAGTATTTT.

The chain combines TRBV11-2 with TRBJ1-2; a possible D gene is TRBD1 (5 bases). V was shortened by 3 bases and J by 8 bases, with 28 bases between the two germline ends. CDR3 length: 18 amino acids. CDR1 is SGHAT, CDR2 FQNNGV, per germline. CDR3 sequence: CASSLGLGGGAGTGGYTF. For the CDR3, the DNA is TGTGCCAGCAGCTTGGGCCTGGGCGGTGGGGCAGGGACGGGGGGCTACACCTTC.